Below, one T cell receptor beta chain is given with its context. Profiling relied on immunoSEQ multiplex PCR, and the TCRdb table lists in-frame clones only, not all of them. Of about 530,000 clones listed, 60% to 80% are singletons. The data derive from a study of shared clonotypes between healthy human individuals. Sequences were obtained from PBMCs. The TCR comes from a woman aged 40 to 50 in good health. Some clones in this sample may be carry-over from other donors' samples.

DNA for the CDR3: TGTGCCAGCACCCAGGGGGGAGCAGATACGCAGTATTTT. It is translated as CASTQGGADTQYF. The rearrangement links TRBV2 to TRBJ2-3, with D possibly matching TRBD1 (7 bases). Germline assignment: CDR1 SNHLY and CDR2 FYNNEI. Trimming removed 7 bases at V and 4 bases at J, with 12 bases between. The CDR3 totals 13 residues.